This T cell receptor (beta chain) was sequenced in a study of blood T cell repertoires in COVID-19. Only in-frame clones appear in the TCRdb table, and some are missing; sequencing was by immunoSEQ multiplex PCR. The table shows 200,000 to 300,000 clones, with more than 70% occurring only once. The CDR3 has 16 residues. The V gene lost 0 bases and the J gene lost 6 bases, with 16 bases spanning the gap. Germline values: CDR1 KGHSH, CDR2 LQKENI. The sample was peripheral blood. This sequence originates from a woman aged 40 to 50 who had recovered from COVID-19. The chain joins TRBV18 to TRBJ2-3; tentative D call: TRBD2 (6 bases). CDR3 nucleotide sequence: TGTGCCAGCTCACCACCCGGGCTAGCGAGTGTGGATACGCAGTATTTT. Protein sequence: CASSPPGLASVDTQYF.